The source of this T cell receptor (beta chain) is a study of T cells in Graves' hyperthyroidism and ophthalmopathy. RNA transcripts served as the template for amplifying TCR beta CDR3 regions. Primed by the HTBI set, a first-round RT-PCR was run on the TCR CDR3. Each CDR3 protein gets one entry after TCRdb re-called the multiplex PCR reads with MiXCR. The sample records about 510,000 distinct CDR3 sequences, around 43% being singletons. A remark on this clonotype: What it binds is unknown. At one end the junction does not follow the germline gene, possibly because of a read error.

The CDR3 is 14 residues long. Per germline, CDR1 SGHVS and CDR2 FQNEAQ. Study findings and constraints: Blood held most thyroid clonotypes expanded above 0.001 frequency.

The gene calls are TRBV7-8 and TRBJ2-5, with 7 nucleotides matching TRBD1. The sequenced sample consisted of peripheral blood or thyroid tissue (not recorded which). This sequence was found in an adult woman with Graves' disease, either hyperthyroidism or ophthalmopathy (not recorded which). This chain's CDR3 is CASSLVPGGEPQYF. CDR3 bases: TGTGCCAGCAGCTTAGTGCCAGGGGGAGAGCCCCAGTACTTC.